Below are 19 T cell receptor beta chains sequenced from a single sample in a study of response to subunit inactivated influenza vaccine. TCRdb reanalysed the RT-PCR reads using MiXCR and keeps one entry per CDR3 protein. The sample shows some 600,000 distinct CDR3 sequences, 14% of them seen only once. Material: PBMCs from blood, obtained approximately 15 days before vaccination. The receptors here all came from a man aged 45-60 years who received an inactivated influenza vaccine.

The chain recombines TRBV10-2 with TRBJ2-5, with TRBD1 identical over 7 bases. Germline V gene lookup returns CDR1 WSHSY and CDR2 SAAADI. J lost 5 bases, V lost 5 bases, and 11 bases had no gene match. This CDR3 is built from 15 residues. For the CDR3, the DNA is TGCGCCAGCAGTCCCCTAAGGGTACAGGGGGAGACCCAGTACTTC. Protein: CASSPLRVQGETQYF.

This clonotype was seen a handful of times. The chain has TRBV23-1 and TRBJ2-7; 10 nucleotides match TRBD1. TRBV23-1 is known as an ORF, though its function is uncertain. The V segment lost 7 bases and the J segment 4 bases; nucleotides outside the gene matches: 13. This CDR3 has 16 amino acids. This CDR3 is CASNPRTPGQGYEQYF. CDR3 coding DNA: TGCGCCAGCAATCCCCGAACACCGGGACAGGGGTACGAGCAGTACTTC.

This clonotype was observed a few times. The chain employs TRBV4-3 and TRBJ2-3, with 11 bases lining up with TRBD1. The CDR3 totals 20 residues. V lost 3 bases to trimming and J lost 1 base; unmatched junction nucleotides: 15. Germline CDR1 reads LGHNA; CDR2 reads YSLEER. The CDR3 reads CASSHPSSDRGRPGTDTQYF. In nucleotides, the CDR3 is TGCGCCAGCAGCCACCCCTCGTCGGACAGGGGGCGCCCAGGCACAGATACGCAGTATTTT.

This clonotype showed up just a few times. The chain has TRBV4-1 and TRBJ2-3, with TRBD2 identical over 8 bases. Germline V gives CDR1 MGHRA, CDR2 YSYEKL. The J segment lost 1 base and the V segment lost 1 base, leaving 10 bases of the junction unmatched. This CDR3 region has 18 residues. Here the CDR3 reads CASSQGIWREDRTDTQYF. The CDR3 nucleotides are TGCGCCAGCAGCCAAGGGATTTGGCGGGAGGACCGCACAGATACGCAGTATTTT.

This chain links TRBV5-1 with TRBJ2-1; 11 bases match TRBD2. V gave up 1 base and J gave up 0 bases; unmatched junction bases: 12. Germline V lookup: CDR1 SGHRS, CDR2 YFSETQ. This CDR3 spans 20 amino acids. This chain's CDR3 is CASSLSGLAGGAFSYNEQFF. The CDR3 DNA sequence: TGCGCCAGCAGCTTGTCGGGGCTAGCGGGAGGCGCTTTCTCCTACAATGAGCAGTTCTTC.

The table lists this clonotype with a few counts. The chain links TRBV12-3 or TRBV12-4 to TRBJ2-2, with D possibly being TRBD1 (7 bases). Trimming pared 3 bases from V and 8 bases from J, leaving 13 bases between. This CDR3 comprises 14 residues. The CDR3 DNA follows: TGTGCCAGCAGTTTTGGAGGGGGCATGGGGGAGCTGTTTTTT. Protein product: CASSFGGGMGELFF.

The chain couples TRBV6-1 to TRBJ2-7; D may be TRBD1 (6 bases). Germline-derived CDR1 and CDR2 are MNHNS and SASEGT. The CDR3 spans 17 residues. With 6 bases removed from V and 3 bases from J, the gap between germline ends came to 24 bases. The CDR3 protein is CASRAEPDRPPFYEQYF. For the CDR3, the DNA is TGTGCCAGCAGGGCGGAACCGGACAGACCTCCTTTCTACGAGCAGTACTTC.

This clonotype has more than one count but fewer than ten. V usage is TRBV11-1 and J usage is TRBJ2-6, with 11 bases aligning to TRBD1. Germline CDR1 reads SGHAT; CDR2 reads FQDESV (reference sequence). The CDR3 runs to 18 residues. The V segment lost 5 bases and the J segment 0 bases; nucleotides outside the gene matches: 6. The CDR3 sequence is CASSPGQGASSGANVLTF. CDR3 DNA: TGTGCCAGCAGCCCTGGACAGGGGGCAAGCTCTGGGGCCAACGTCCTGACTTTC.

This clonotype was seen a handful of times. This sequence joins TRBV15 and TRBJ2-1, with TRBD1 identical over 12 bases. CDR1 and CDR2 (germline): LNHNV, YYDKDF (reference sequence). The V segment lost 2 bases and the J segment 9 bases; nucleotides outside the gene matches: 11. The CDR3 is 17 residues long. CDR3: CATSRYGTGGKLSEQFF. The CDR3 nucleotides are TGTGCCACCAGCAGATATGGGACAGGGGGCAAATTAAGTGAGCAGTTCTTC.

In the case of this clonotype: Germline and junction disagree at one end, which may indicate a read error. The V gene is TRBV4-2, the J gene TRBJ2-6; tentatively, D is TRBD1 (5 bases). Germline V gene lookup returns CDR1 LGHNA and CDR2 YNFKEQ. This CDR3 comprises 15 residues. CDR3 residues: CASSQDFTGADVLTF. The CDR3 DNA reads TGTGCCAGCAGCCAAGATTTTACTGGGGCCGACGTCCTGACTTTC.

This clonotype has ten or more counts. The V gene is TRBV6-1, the J gene TRBJ2-2; 7 positions match TRBD2. This CDR3 contains 15 residues. The V gene's germline CDR1 is MNHNS and CDR2 SASEGT. The V and J ends lost 7 bases and 4 bases, in that order; junction bases with no gene match: 9. CDR3 coding DNA: TGTGCCAGCACTGGGGGGGGGGAGAGCACCGGGGAGCTGTTTTTT. It yields the protein CASTGGGESTGELFF.

In its sample, this clonotype was seen a few times. This rearrangement joins TRBV9 to TRBJ2-3, with 7 nucleotides matching TRBD2. V lost 0 bases and J lost 1; bases outside the gene matches: 5. CDR1 SGDLS and CDR2 YYNGEE come from the germline V gene. The length of the CDR3 is 16 residues. For the CDR3, the DNA is TGTGCCAGCAGCGTAGCGGGAGGCCACGGCACAGATACGCAGTATTTT. This translates into CASSVAGGHGTDTQYF.

This clonotype came up a few times. The gene calls are TRBV5-1 and TRBJ2-3, with a possible D match to TRBD2 (6 bases). Trimming left V 4 bases short and J 4 bases short, with 31 bases between. Germline V gene lookup returns CDR1 SGHRS and CDR2 YFSETQ. There are 20 residues in the CDR3. In nucleotides, the CDR3 is TGCGCCAGCAGCCTAGGGACCGGAGGGTCCTCACCCCTCCCCGCAGATACGCAGTATTTT. Its translation: CASSLGTGGSSPLPADTQYF.

The CDR3 region is CASSPRWGAFIQPQHF. CDR3 nucleotides: TGCGCCAGCAGCCCCCGGTGGGGGGCGTTTATTCAGCCCCAGCATTTT. This sequence joins TRBV4-1 and TRBJ1-5; D is perhaps TRBD1 (6 bases). This CDR3 is 16 amino acids long. Germline V gene lookup returns CDR1 MGHRA and CDR2 YSYEKL. The ends were cut back, 4 bases at V and 6 bases at J, with 19 bases in the middle.

The CDR3 here is CASSLAGTGGGGYTF. In nucleotides, the CDR3 is TGTGCCAGCAGTTTAGCCGGGACAGGGGGCGGAGGCTACACCTTC. The rearrangement joins TRBV12-3 or TRBV12-4 to TRBJ1-2, with 12 bases identical to TRBD1. The CDR3 is made up of 15 amino acids. With V trimmed by 0 bases and J by 8 bases, 4 bases remained unmatched.

This clonotype was observed a few times. CDR3 residues: CATSDFPGQGHSGMNEQFF. The CDR3 DNA sequence: TGTGCCACCAGTGATTTCCCCGGCCAGGGCCATAGCGGGATGAATGAGCAGTTCTTC. The chain joins TRBV24-1 to TRBJ2-1; TRBD2 matches 8 bases. Germline values: CDR1 KGHDR, CDR2 SFDVKD. Trimming took 1 base from V and 7 from J; bases not matched to a gene: 17. There are 19 residues in the CDR3.

As DNA, the CDR3 is TGTGCCAGCAGCTTAATGCTGGCAGGGGTAGAGACCGGGGAGCTGTTTTTT. This codes for CASSLMLAGVETGELFF. This sequence joins TRBV7-8 and TRBJ2-2; perhaps TRBD1 as D (6 bases). Trimming cost V 2 bases and J 5 bases, with 18 bases left between them. From germline, CDR1 is SGHVS and CDR2 FQNEAQ. The CDR3 covers 17 residues.

This chain connects TRBV7-9 to TRBJ2-5; no definite D call. Deletions cut 5 bases from V and 0 bases from J, with 13 bases between. The CDR3 runs to 15 residues. Per the germline V gene, CDR1 is SEHNR and CDR2 is FQNEAQ (reference sequence). CDR3 protein: CASSPPRWDQETQYF. CDR3 coding DNA: TGTGCCAGCAGCCCACCACGGTGGGACCAAGAGACCCAGTACTTC.

This clonotype has only a few counts. The V and J genes are TRBV28 and TRBJ1-1; perhaps TRBD1 as D (6 bases). Trimming left V 6 bases short and J 1 base short, with 9 bases between. Germline V gene sequence: CDR1 MDHEN, CDR2 SYDVKM. This CDR3 spans 13 amino acids. The CDR3 nucleotides are TGTGCCAGCAGAGCACAGGGGAACACTGAAGCTTTCTTT. Translation: CASRAQGNTEAFF.